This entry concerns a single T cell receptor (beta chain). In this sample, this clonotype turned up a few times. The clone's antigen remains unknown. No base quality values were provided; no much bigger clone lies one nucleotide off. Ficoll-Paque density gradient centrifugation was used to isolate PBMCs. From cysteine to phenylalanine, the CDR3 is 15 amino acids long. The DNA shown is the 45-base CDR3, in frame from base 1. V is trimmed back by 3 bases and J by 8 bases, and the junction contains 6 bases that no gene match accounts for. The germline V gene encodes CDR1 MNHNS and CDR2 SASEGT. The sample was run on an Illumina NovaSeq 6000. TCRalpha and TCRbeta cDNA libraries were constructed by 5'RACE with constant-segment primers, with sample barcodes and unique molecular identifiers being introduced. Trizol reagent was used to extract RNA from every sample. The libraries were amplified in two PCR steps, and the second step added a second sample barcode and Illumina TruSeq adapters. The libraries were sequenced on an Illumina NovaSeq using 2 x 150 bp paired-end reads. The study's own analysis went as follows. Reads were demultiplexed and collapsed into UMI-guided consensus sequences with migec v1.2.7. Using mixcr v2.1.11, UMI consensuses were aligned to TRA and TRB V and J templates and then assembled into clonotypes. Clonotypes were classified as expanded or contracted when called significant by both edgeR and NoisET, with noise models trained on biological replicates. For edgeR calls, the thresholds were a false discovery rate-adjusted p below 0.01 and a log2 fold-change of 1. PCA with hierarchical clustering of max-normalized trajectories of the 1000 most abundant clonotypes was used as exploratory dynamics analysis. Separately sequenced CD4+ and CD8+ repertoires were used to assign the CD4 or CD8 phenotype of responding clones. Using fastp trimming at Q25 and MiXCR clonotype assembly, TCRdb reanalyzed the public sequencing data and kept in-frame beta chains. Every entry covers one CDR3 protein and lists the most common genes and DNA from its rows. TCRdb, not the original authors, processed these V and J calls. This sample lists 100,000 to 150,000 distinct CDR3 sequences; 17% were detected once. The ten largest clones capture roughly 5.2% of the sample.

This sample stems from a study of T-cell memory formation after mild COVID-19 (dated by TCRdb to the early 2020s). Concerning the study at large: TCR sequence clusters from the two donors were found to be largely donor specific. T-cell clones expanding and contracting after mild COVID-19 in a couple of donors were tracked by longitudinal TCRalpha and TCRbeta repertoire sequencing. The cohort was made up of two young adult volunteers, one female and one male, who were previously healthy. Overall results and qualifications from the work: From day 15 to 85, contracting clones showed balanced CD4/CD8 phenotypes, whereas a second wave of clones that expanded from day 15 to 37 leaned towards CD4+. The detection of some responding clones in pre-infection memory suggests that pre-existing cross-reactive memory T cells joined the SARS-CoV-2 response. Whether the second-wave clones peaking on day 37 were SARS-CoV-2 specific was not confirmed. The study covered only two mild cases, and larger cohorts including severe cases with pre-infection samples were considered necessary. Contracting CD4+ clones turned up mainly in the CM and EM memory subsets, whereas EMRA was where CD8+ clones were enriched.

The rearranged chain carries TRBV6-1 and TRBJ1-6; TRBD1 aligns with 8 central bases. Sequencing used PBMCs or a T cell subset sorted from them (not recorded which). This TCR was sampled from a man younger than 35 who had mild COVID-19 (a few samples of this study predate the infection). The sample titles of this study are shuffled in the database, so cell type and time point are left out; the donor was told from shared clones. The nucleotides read TGTGCCAGCAGTGAGTGGACAGGGATACATTCACCCCTCCACTTT. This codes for CASSEWTGIHSPLHF.